This T cell receptor (beta chain) was documented in a study of CD8 T cells in ankylosing spondylitis. With 5 bases clipped from V and 6 bases from J, the junction kept 6 bases outside the gene matches. This CDR3 contains 15 residues. Germline V gene data show CDR1 as SGHRS and CDR2 as YFSETQ. This clonotype occurred many times. 5'-RACE, quantitative and with molecular barcodes, yielded the TCR beta libraries. One entry per CDR3 protein, called by TCRdb with MiXCR from the 5' RACE reads. This sample has 130,000 or so distinct CDR3 sequences; about 7% occur once, and the top ten carry 9% to 15%. The chain has TRBV5-1 and TRBJ2-1, with TRBD1 matching 12 bases. The TCR comes from a male donor with ankylosing spondylitis or in good health (not recorded which). The source material was blood, either unsorted or a sorted T cell fraction (not recorded which). This CDR3 is CASRLGQGASNEQFF. CDR3 bases: TGCGCCAGCAGACTGGGACAGGGGGCAAGCAATGAGCAGTTCTTC.